Listed here are 18 T cell receptor beta chains from one sample, sequenced in a study of ipilimumab plus nivolumab after autologous stem cell transplantation. Profiling relied on immunoSEQ multiplex PCR, and the TCRdb table lists in-frame clones only, not all of them. This sample has about 3,200 clones, with 80% to 90% found just once. This specimen consisted of PBMCs, obtained in a trial of ipilimumab plus nivolumab as post-transplant consolidation. Every receptor here comes from a male donor with multiple myeloma.

The V and J genes are TRBV18 and TRBJ2-7, with 7 bases matching TRBD1. In germline, CDR1 is KGHSH, CDR2 LQKENI. After removal of 2 bases from V and 7 bases from J, the junction contained 2 bases not matched to a gene. There are 12 residues in the CDR3. CDR3 residues: CASSPTGAEQYF. CDR3 DNA sequence: TGTGCCAGCTCACCAACAGGGGCGGAGCAGTACTTC.

The chain links TRBV23-1 to TRBJ2-5; 8 nucleotides agree with TRBD1. TRBV23-1 is annotated as an ORF whose role is uncertain. This CDR3 region has 15 residues. The J segment lost 4 bases and the V segment lost 5 bases, leaving 9 bases of the junction unmatched. The DNA of the CDR3 is TGCGCCAGCAGTAGTGACAGGGGAGCCTTAGAGACCCAGTACTTC. It translates to CASSSDRGALETQYF.

The V and J genes are TRBV18 and TRBJ1-2, with D tentatively TRBD1 (5 bases). With 4 bases removed from V and 0 bases from J, the gap between germline ends came to 9 bases. The CDR3 totals 14 residues. The germline gives CDR1 KGHSH, CDR2 LQKENI. CDR3: CASSLAGANYGYTF. CDR3 sequence (DNA): TGTGCCAGCTCACTGGCGGGGGCTAACTATGGCTACACCTTC.

The chain is built from TRBV5-1 and TRBJ1-2; D is unresolved. The V end was cut by 0 bases, the J end by 4 bases, with 13 bases between. Germline V CDR1 and CDR2: SGHRS, YFSETQ. There are 15 residues in the CDR3. As DNA, the CDR3 is TGCGCCAGCAGCTTGGACCAGGCCAATTTCTATGGCTACACCTTC. Translated: CASSLDQANFYGYTF.

The chain links TRBV7-7 to TRBJ2-7; D is perhaps TRBD2 (5 bases). The CDR3 length is 13 residues. The V end lost 3 bases, the J end lost 7 bases, and 13 bases lay between the germline ends. Germline CDR1 and CDR2: SSHAT and FNYEAQ (reference sequence). Written as DNA, the CDR3 is TGTGCCAGCAGCTTGGGAGCAGACTTTGAGCAGTACTTC. Translating it yields CASSLGADFEQYF.

This clone is deemed medium-sized (0.01 to 0.1%). The CDR3 bases are TGTGCCAGCAGCCTCCGGCGGCCGCGGGATGGACCCCAGCATTTT. Its protein product is CASSLRRPRDGPQHF. The chain uses TRBV6-5 and TRBJ1-5; no reliable D call. Germline values: CDR1 MNHEY, CDR2 SVGAGI. Trimming pared 6 bases from V and 10 bases from J, leaving 22 bases between. The CDR3 has 15 amino acids.

The chain combines TRBV5-6 with TRBJ2-5; D is undetermined. V lost 1 base and J 3 bases, leaving 22 bases between the germline ends. Germline assignment: CDR1 SGHDT and CDR2 YYEEEE. The CDR3 extends over 18 amino acids. The CDR3 coding sequence is TGTGCCAGCAGCTTGTTCGGCGCAGAAGCTAATCCTAAAGAGACCCAGTACTTC. As protein: CASSLFGAEANPKETQYF.

A few counts support this clone. V usage is TRBV9 and J usage is TRBJ2-5; TRBD2 agrees at 14 bases. Germline CDR1 reads SGDLS; CDR2 reads YYNGEE. V shed 3 bases, J shed 5 bases, and the junction held 6 bases outside the gene matches. The CDR3 runs 16 residues. Here the CDR3 reads CASSGLAGGPLETQYF. CDR3 DNA sequence: TGTGCCAGCAGCGGACTAGCGGGGGGGCCTTTGGAGACCCAGTACTTC. Filled out from reference TRBV9 and TRBJ2-5, the complete variable domain reads DSGVTQTPKHLITATGQRVTLRCSPRSGDLSVYWYQQSLDQGLQFLIQYYNGEERAKGNILERFSAQQFPDLHSELNLSSLELGDSALYFCASSGLAGGPLETQYFGPGTRLLVL.

This chain uses TRBV5-4 with TRBJ2-2, with TRBD1 identical over 10 bases. The CDR3 length is 17 residues. Germline trimming cut 4 bases from V and 6 bases from J; bases unmatched to any gene: 12. Germline V gene sequence: CDR1 SGHNT, CDR2 YYREEE (reference sequence). The chain's CDR3 is CASSPPWTGGGSGELFF. The CDR3 bases are TGTGCCAGCAGCCCCCCCTGGACAGGGGGAGGGTCCGGGGAGCTGTTTTTT.

This clone was recorded only once. This chain connects TRBV11-2 to TRBJ2-5, with TRBD2 as a possible D gene (7 bases). V shed 5 bases and J shed 10 bases, with 23 bases lying between them. This CDR3 is built from 15 residues. From germline, CDR1 is SGHAT and CDR2 FQNNGV. The CDR3 spells CASSHFGGAQRGQYF. The CDR3 DNA is TGTGCCAGCAGCCATTTTGGGGGGGCCCAACGCGGCCAGTACTTC.

This clone came up a few times. J is TRBJ2-5 and V is TRBV27, with D possibly TRBD1 on 5 matching bases. Germline values: CDR1 MNHEY, CDR2 SMNVEV (reference sequence). CDR3 length equals 13 residues. V was pared by 5 bases and J by 2 bases, with 9 bases between. DNA of the CDR3: TGTGCCAGCAGTAGGACAAGACAAGAGACCCAGTACTTC. The encoded protein is CASSRTRQETQYF.

Within the sample, this clone is hyperexpanded. For the CDR3, the DNA is TGTGCCAGTAGTACGCGGACAAATGAAGCTTTCTTT. The encoded protein is CASSTRTNEAFF. The rearrangement joins TRBV19 to TRBJ1-1, with D possibly being TRBD1 (5 bases). The CDR3 is 12 residues long. V was clipped by 4 bases and J by 7 bases, with 10 bases between them. CDR1 is LNHDA and CDR2 is SQIVND in the germline V gene (reference sequence).

This clone was recorded once. The genes are TRBV9 and TRBJ2-3, with D uncertain. The CDR3 extends over 16 amino acids. V was clipped by 3 bases and J by 2 bases, with 16 bases between them. From germline, CDR1 is SGDLS and CDR2 YYNGEE. The CDR3 protein is CASSAEDRALTDTQYF. DNA for the CDR3: TGTGCCAGCAGCGCCGAAGATAGGGCACTCACAGATACGCAGTATTTT.

This sequence joins TRBV12-5 and TRBJ2-1; no definite D call. Per the germline V gene, CDR1 is LGHNT and CDR2 is FRNRAP. This CDR3 is built from 14 residues. Between the trimmed V and J ends, which lost 6 bases and 1 base, there was a span of 10 bases. The CDR3: CASGAGLSYNEQFF. The CDR3, as DNA: TGTGCTAGTGGCGCCGGGCTATCCTACAATGAGCAGTTCTTC.

This clone occurred a few times. This chain joins TRBV9 and TRBJ1-6; no definite D call. V shed 4 bases and J shed 9 bases, with 17 bases lying between them. Looked up from germline, CDR1 is SGDLS and CDR2 is YYNGEE. CDR3 length: 15 amino acids. The DNA of the CDR3 is TGTGCCAGCAGCCCACGGGAGGCCCCGGGTTCACCCCTCCACTTT. Its protein is CASSPREAPGSPLHF.

The chain carries TRBV30 and TRBJ2-7, with TRBD1 as a possible D gene (5 bases). The CDR3 runs to 13 residues. V gave up 0 bases and J gave up 3 bases, with 9 bases separating them. Per germline, CDR1 GTSNPN and CDR2 SVGIG (reference sequence). CDR3 region: CAWSVGARYEQYF. The CDR3 DNA reads as TGTGCCTGGAGTGTAGGGGCCCGCTACGAGCAGTACTTC.

The V gene is TRBV9, the J gene TRBJ2-3; D is possibly TRBD1 or TRBD2 (6 bases each). Trimming took off 4 bases at V and 6 bases at J, with 18 bases between the two ends. CDR3 size: 15 residues. Germline CDR1 reads SGDLS; CDR2 reads YYNGEE. The CDR3 region has the DNA TGTGCCAGCAGCCGGGGGAACAGGGTGGCGGATACGCAGTATTTT. Its protein product is CASSRGNRVADTQYF.

The rearrangement uses TRBV18 and TRBJ1-4; TRBD1 matches 7 bases. There are 16 residues in the CDR3. Germline lookup yields CDR1 KGHSH and CDR2 LQKENI. V gave up 4 bases and J gave up 0 bases; unmatched junction bases: 5. The CDR3 protein is CASSRLTGATNEKLFF. The DNA for the CDR3 is TGTGCCAGCTCACGGCTCACAGGGGCAACTAATGAAAAACTGTTTTTT.